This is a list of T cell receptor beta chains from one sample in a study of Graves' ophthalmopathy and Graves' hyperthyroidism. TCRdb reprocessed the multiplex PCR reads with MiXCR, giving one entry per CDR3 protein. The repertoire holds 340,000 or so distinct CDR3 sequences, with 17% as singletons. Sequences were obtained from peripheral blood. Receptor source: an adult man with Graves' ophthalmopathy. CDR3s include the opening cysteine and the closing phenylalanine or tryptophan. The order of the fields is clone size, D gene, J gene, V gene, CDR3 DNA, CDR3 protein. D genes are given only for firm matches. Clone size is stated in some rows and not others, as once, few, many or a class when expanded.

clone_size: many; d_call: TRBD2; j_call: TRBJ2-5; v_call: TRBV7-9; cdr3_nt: TGTGCCAGCAGTCCTAGCGGGATCTCCCAAGAGACCCAGTACTTC; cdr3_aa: CASSPSGISQETQYF
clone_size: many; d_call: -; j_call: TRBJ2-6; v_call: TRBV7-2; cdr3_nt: TGTGCCAGCAGCTTATCGCCGGGAGATGTGTATGGGGCCAACGTCCTGACTTTC; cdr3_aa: CASSLSPGDVYGANVLTF
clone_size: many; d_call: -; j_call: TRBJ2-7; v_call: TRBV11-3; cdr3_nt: TGTGCCAGCAGCATAGTCACCATGGCCTGGGGCGAGCAGTACTTC; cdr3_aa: CASSIVTMAWGEQYF
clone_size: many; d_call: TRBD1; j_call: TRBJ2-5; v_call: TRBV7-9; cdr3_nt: TGTGCCAGCAGCTTGCCCCGGACAGGGGGACAGACCCAGTACTTC; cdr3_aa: CASSLPRTGGQTQYF
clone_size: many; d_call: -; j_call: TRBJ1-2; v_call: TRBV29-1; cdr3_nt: TGCAGCGTTGTTCCTCGGGGGACACCTTCCTATGGCTACACCTTC; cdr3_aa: CSVVPRGTPSYGYTF
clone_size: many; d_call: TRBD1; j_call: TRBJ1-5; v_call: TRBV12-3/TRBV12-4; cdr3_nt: TGTGCCAGCAGTCCAACGGGACAGTTCAATCAGCCCCAGCATTTT; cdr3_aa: CASSPTGQFNQPQHF
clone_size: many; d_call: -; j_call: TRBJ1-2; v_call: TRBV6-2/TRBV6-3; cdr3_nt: TGTGCCAGCAGTTATATAGCCAACTATGGCTACACCTTC; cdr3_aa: CASSYIANYGYTF
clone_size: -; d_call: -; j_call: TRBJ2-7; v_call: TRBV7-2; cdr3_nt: TGTGCCAGCAGCTTACTGCGGGGATACGAGCAGTACTTC; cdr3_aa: CASSLLRGYEQYF
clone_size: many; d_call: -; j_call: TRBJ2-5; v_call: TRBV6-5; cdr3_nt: TGTGCCAGCAGCGTGAGTAGGGGCCAAGAGACCCAGTACTTC; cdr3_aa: CASSVSRGQETQYF
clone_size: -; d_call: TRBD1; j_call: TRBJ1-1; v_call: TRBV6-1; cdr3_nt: TGTGCCAGCAGTGGGGGACAGAACATGAACACTGAAGCTTTCTTT; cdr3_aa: CASSGGQNMNTEAFF
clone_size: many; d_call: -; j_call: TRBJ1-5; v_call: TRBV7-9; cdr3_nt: TGTGCCAGCAGCTTTAAGAGCAATCAGCCCCAGCATTTT; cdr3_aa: CASSFKSNQPQHF
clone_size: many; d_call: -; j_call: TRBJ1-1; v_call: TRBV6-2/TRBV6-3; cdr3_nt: TGTGCCACCAGTGGGCAGGGCATCACTGAAGCTTTCTTT; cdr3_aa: CATSGQGITEAFF
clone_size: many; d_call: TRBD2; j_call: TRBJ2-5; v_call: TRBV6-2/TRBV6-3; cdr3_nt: TGTGCCAGCAATCCTCCCGTGGGCGGGGGCCAAGAGACCCAGTACTTC; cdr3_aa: CASNPPVGGGQETQYF
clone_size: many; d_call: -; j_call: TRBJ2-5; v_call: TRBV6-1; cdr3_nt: TGTGCCAGCAGTGCCCCGGCGGGTTTAGAGACCCAGTACTTC; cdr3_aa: CASSAPAGLETQYF
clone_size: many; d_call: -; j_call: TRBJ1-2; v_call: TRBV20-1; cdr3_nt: TGCAGTGCGCCGACAGGCCGTTTTCATGGCTACACCTTC; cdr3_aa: CSAPTGRFHGYTF
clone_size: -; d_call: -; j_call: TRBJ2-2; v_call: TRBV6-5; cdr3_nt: TGTGCCAGCAGTTCGGGCAGGGGCGGTACCGGGGAGCTGTTTTTT; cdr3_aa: CASSSGRGGTGELFF
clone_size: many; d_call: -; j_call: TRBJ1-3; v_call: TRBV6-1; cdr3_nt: TGTGCCAGCACCGACACACTCTCTGGAAACACCATATATTTT; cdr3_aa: CASTDTLSGNTIYF
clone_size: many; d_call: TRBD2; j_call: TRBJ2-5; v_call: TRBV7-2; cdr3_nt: TGTGCCAGCAGCCAATCTAGCGGGGGGGCTGGAGAGACCCAGTACTTC; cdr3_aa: CASSQSSGGAGETQYF
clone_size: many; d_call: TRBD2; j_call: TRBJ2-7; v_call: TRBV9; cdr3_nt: TGTGCCAGCAGCGGCGGGACTACACACGACTACGAGCAGTACTTC; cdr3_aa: CASSGGTTHDYEQYF
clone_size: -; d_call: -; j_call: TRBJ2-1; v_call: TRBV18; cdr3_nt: TGTGCCAGCTCACCGGGCTCCTACAATGAGCAGTTCTTC; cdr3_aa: CASSPGSYNEQFF
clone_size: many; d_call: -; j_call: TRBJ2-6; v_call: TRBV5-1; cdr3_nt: TGCGCCAGCAGCCAATTCGGCAGGGGCTCTGGGGCCAACGTCCTGACTTTC; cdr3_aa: CASSQFGRGSGANVLTF
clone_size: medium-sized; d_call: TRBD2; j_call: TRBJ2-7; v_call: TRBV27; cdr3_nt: TGTGCCAGCAGTCCAACCGGGACTAGCGGGGGTATCGACGAGCAGTACTTC; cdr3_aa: CASSPTGTSGGIDEQYF
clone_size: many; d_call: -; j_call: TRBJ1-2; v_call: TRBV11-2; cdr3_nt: TGTGCCAGCAGCTCGCGGGTGGGAATAGCTAACTATGGCTACACCTTC; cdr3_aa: CASSSRVGIANYGYTF
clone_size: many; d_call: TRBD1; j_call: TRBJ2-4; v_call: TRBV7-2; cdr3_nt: TGTGCCAGCAGCTACGAACGGGACAGAGCTCAGTACTTC; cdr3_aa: CASSYERDRAQYF
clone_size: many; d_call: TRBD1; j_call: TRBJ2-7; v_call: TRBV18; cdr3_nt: TGTGCCAGCTCACCACCGGGACAGGCCTACGAGCAGTACTTC; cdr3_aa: CASSPPGQAYEQYF
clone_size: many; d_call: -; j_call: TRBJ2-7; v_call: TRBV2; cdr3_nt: TGTGCCAGCAGTGAACCCGGGTACTCCTACGAGCAGTACTTC; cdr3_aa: CASSEPGYSYEQYF
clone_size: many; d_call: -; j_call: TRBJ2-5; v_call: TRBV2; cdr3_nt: TGTGCCAGCAGTGTAGGAAACGGAGCGGCGGAGACCCAGTACTTC; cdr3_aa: CASSVGNGAAETQYF
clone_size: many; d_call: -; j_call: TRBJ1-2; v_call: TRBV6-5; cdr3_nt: TGTGCCAGCGCTGTAAACGGAATCGGTGGCTACACCTTC; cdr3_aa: CASAVNGIGGYTF
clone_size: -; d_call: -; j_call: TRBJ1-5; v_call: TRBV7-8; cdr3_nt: TGTGCCAGCAGCTTAGGCAGGGCACGGAGTCAGCCCCAGCATTTT; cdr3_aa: CASSLGRARSQPQHF
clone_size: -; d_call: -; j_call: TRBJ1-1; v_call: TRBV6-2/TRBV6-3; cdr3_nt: TGTGCCAGCAGTTTGGGGTGGGGCTTTGACACTGAAGCTTTCTTT; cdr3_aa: CASSLGWGFDTEAFF
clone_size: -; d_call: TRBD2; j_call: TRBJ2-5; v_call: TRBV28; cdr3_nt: TGTGCCAGCAGTTTCGGTAGCGGGAGACGAGAGACCCAGTACTTC; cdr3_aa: CASSFGSGRRETQYF
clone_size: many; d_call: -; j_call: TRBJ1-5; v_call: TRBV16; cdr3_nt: TGTGCCAGCAGCCAATCTGTACCAGGGGTTCAGCCCCAGCATTTT; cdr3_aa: CASSQSVPGVQPQHF
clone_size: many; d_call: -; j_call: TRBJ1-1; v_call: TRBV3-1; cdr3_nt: TGTGCCAGCAGCCTGCACAGGGCGAACACTGAAGCTTTCTTT; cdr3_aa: CASSLHRANTEAFF
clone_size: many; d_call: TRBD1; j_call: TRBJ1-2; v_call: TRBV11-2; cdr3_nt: TGTGCCAGCAACAGAGAGGGGGGACAGGGCTATGGCTACACCTTC; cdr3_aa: CASNREGGQGYGYTF
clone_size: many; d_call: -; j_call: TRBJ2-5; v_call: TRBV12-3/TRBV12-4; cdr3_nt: TGTGCCAGCAGTTTTTTGGGGGTAGGCGAGACCCAGTACTTC; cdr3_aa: CASSFLGVGETQYF
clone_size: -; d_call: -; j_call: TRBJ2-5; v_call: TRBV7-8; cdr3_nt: TGTGCCAGCAGCCCCGACGCCCCGGGAGTGACGACCCAGTACTTC; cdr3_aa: CASSPDAPGVTTQYF
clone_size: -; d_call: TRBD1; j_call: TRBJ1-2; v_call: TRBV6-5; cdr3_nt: TGTGCCAACAGATTAGGACAGGGGGCTTACGGCTACACCTTC; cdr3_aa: CANRLGQGAYGYTF
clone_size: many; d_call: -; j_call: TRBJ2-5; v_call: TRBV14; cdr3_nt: TGTGCCAGCAGCGACGGGGCCAGTCAAGAGACCCAGTACTTC; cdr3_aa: CASSDGASQETQYF
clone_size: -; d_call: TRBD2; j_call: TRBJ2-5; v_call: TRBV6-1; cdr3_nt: TGTGCCAGCAGTGAAAAGACTAGCGGGAGAAAGTACCAAGAGACCCAGTACTTC; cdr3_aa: CASSEKTSGRKYQETQYF
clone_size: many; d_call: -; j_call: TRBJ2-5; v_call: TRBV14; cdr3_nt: TGTGCCAGCAGCCAAGAAACAGCAAAAGAGACCCAGTACTTC; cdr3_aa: CASSQETAKETQYF
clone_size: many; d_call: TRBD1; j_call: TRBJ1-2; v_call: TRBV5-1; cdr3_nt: TGCGCCAGCAGCTTGGCCGGGACAGGGGCCTATGGCTACACCTTC; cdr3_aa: CASSLAGTGAYGYTF
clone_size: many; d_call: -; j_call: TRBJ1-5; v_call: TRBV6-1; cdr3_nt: TGTGCCAGCAGTGAAGCAGATTGGGTTTCAAGAAGCAATCAGCCCCAGCATTTT; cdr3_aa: CASSEADWVSRSNQPQHF
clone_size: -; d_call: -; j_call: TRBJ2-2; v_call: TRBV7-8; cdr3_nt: TGTGCCAGCAGCCTGAGAGCGGGCGGTACGAACACCGGGGAGCTGTTTTTT; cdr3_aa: CASSLRAGGTNTGELFF
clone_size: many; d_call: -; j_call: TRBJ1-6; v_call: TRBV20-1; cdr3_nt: TGCAGTGCTAGTAAGAGGGGGGGTGGTAATTCACCCCTCCACTTT; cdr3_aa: CSASKRGGGNSPLHF
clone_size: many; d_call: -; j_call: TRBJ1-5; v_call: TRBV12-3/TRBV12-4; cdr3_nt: TGTGCCAGCAGTTTCGACGGGAGTAGCAATCAGCCCCAGCATTTT; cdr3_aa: CASSFDGSSNQPQHF
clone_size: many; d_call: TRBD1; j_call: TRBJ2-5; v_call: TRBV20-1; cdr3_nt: TGCAGTGCTGGGACAGTTCCTCAAGAGACCCAGTACTTC; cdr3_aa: CSAGTVPQETQYF
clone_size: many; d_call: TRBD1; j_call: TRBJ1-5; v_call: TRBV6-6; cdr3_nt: TGTGCCAGCAAAGGGGGACCGACAGGGCTCGGTTGGCTAGAGGATCAGCCCCAGCATTTT; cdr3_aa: CASKGGPTGLGWLEDQPQHF
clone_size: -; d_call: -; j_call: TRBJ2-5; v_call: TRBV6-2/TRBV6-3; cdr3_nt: -; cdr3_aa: CASSYDRENEQYFGPGKTQYF
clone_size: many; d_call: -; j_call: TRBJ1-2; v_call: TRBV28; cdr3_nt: TGTGCCAGCAGTTTATGGCACCGGAATGCGGGGGTGGGCTACACCTTC; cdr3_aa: CASSLWHRNAGVGYTF
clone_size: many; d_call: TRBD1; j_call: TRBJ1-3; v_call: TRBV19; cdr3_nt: TGTGCCAGTAGTACCCCCGGGACAGGGGCGACAAACACCATATATTTT; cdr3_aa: CASSTPGTGATNTIYF